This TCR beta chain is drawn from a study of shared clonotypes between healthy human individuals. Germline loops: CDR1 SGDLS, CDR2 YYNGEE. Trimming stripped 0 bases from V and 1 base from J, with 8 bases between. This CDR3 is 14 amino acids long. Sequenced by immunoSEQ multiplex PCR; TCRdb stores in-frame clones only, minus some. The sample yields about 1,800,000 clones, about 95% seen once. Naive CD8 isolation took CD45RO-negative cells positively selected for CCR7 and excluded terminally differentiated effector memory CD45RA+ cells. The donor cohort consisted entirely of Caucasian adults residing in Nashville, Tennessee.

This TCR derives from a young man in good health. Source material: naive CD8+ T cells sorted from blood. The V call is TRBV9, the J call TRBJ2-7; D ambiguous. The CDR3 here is CASSVEADSYEQYF. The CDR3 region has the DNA TGTGCCAGCAGCGTAGAGGCCGATTCCTACGAGCAGTACTTC. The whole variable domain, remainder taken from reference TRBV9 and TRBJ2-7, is DSGVTQTPKHLITATGQRVTLRCSPRSGDLSVYWYQQSLDQGLQFLIQYYNGEERAKGNILERFSAQQFPDLHSELNLSSLELGDSALYFCASSVEADSYEQYFGPGTRLTVT.